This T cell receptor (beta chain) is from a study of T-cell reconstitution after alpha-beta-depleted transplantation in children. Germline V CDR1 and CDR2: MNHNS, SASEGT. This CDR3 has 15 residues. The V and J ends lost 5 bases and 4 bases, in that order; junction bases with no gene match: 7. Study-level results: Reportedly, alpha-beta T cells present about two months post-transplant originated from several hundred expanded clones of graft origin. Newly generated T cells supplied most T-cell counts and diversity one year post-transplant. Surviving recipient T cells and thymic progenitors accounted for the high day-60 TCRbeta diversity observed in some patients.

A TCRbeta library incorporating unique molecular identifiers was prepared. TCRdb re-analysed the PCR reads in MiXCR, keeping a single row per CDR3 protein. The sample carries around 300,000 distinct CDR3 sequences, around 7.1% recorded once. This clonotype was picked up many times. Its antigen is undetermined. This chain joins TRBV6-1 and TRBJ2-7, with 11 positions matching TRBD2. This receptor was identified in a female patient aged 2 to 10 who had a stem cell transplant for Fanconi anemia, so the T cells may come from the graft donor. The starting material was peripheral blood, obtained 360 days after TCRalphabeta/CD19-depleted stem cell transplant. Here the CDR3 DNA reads TGTGCCAGCAGTCTATCTAGCGGGGGGATGTACGAGCAGTACTTC. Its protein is CASSLSSGGMYEQYF.